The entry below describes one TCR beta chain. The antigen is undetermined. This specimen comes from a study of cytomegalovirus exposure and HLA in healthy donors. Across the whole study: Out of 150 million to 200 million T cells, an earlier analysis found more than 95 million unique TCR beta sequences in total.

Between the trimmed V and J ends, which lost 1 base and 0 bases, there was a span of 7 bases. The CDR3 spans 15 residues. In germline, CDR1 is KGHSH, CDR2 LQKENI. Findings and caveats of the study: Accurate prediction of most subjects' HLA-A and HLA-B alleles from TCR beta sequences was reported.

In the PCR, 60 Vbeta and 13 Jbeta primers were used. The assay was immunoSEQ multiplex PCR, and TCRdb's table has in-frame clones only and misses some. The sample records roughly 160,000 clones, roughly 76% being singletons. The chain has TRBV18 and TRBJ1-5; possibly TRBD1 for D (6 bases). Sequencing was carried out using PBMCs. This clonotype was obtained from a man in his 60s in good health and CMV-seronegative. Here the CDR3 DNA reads TGTGCCAGCTCACCACGACAGGATAGCAATCAGCCCCAGCATTTT. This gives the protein CASSPRQDSNQPQHF.